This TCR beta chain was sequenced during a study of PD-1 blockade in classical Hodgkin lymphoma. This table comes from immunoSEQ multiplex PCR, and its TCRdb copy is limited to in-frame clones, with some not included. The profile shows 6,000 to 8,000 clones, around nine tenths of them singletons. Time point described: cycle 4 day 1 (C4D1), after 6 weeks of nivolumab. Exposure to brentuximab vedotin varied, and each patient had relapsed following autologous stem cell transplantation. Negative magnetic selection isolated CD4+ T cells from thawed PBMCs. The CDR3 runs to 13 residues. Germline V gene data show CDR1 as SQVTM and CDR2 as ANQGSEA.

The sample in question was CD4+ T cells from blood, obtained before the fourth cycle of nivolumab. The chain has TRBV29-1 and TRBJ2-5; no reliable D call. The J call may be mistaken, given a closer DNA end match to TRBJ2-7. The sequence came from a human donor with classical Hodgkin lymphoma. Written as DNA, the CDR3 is TGCAGCGTTGTGGTAGCCCACTCCTACGAGCAGTACTTC. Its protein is CSVVVAHSYEQYF.